This T cell receptor beta chain was documented in a study of graft-versus-host responses after intestinal transplantation. Background on the study: Each recipient received anti-thymocyte globulin induction, then tacrolimus and steroids for 2 to 3 years. Whole-study results and caveats: The recipient marrow held GvH clones, and some of them showed up first in ileum or blood. Circulating GvH clone levels at their peak were associated with HvG declines (early post-transplant). Within the allografts of patients who had graft-donor T cell macrochimerism, graft-versus-host to host-versus-graft clonal ratios were high.

The table came from immunoSEQ multiplex PCR; TCRdb's copy has only in-frame clones and leaves some out. Among 62,000 or so clones listed, 85% to 95% were seen once. Regarding this clone: Its antigen remains unknown.

V was pared by 2 bases and J by 2 bases, with 4 bases of the junction left unmatched. Germline-derived CDR1 and CDR2 are SGDLS and YYNGEE. The CDR3 has 15 amino acids. This TCR was recovered from a human donor who was the organ donor for an intestinal transplant. V gene TRBV9 combines with J gene TRBJ2-1; 7 nucleotides agree with TRBD2. Source: unstimulated CD8+ T cells sorted from spleen or lymph node cells, taken before transplant. Here the CDR3 DNA reads TGTGCCAGCAGCGTCTCTAGCGGAGCCTACAATGAGCAGTTCTTC. Translated: CASSVSSGAYNEQFF.